This T cell receptor (beta chain) derives from a study of blood T cell repertoires in COVID-19. Study as a whole: The study drew acute and convalescent COVID-19 samples from the United States, Italy and Spain. In each case, the material was cDNA or gDNA derived from T cells, B-cell-depleted T cells, or PBMCs.

In the study's own analysis: How many nucleated cells were present was estimated from reference gene primer amplification. Using immunoSEQ multiplex PCR, the repertoire was profiled, and TCRdb retains in-frame clones only, with some absent. V and J calls and clone size are those listed in that table; D and trimming were worked out from the DNA. The sample contains around 100,000 clones, about 88% of which appear only once. This clone has just a few counts. This TCR was sampled from a human donor in a cohort sampled during active COVID-19. The specimen sequenced was peripheral blood.

The DNA of the CDR3 is TGTGCCAGCAGTTTAATAGGCAGGGAGGGGAATCAGCCCCAGCATTTT. Protein: CASSLIGREGNQPQHF. This rearrangement joins TRBV28 to TRBJ1-5; D is possibly TRBD1 (5 bases). Deletions cut 2 bases from V and 4 bases from J, with 15 bases between. Germline values: CDR1 MDHEN, CDR2 SYDVKM. CDR3 size: 16 residues.